Below, 15 T cell receptor beta chains from the same sample are listed, as sequenced in a study of cytomegalovirus exposure and HLA in healthy donors. Some clones are missing from TCRdb's copy, which holds only in-frame ones; the method was immunoSEQ multiplex PCR. The data hold 200,000 to 250,000 clones, with around nine tenths observed a single time. Sequencing input: PBMCs. All receptors come from a man aged 18 to 29 in good health and CMV-seronegative.

The J gene is TRBJ2-2, the V gene TRBV7-8; D call uncertain. Germline V CDR1 and CDR2: SGHVS, FQNEAQ. V was shortened by 7 bases and J by 5 bases, with 8 bases between the two germline ends. The CDR3 covers 12 residues. The CDR3 region has the DNA TGTGCCAGCACCCTGAGGACCGGGGAGCTGTTTTTT. Protein: CASTLRTGELFF.

The chain combines TRBV4-3 with TRBJ1-1, with D hard to call. This CDR3 has 15 amino acids. The V end was cut by 4 bases, the J end by 5 bases, with 17 bases between. Germline CDR1 and CDR2: LGHNA and YSLEER. Here the CDR3 reads CASSPQTDIGTEAFF. As DNA, the CDR3 is TGCGCCAGCAGCCCTCAAACAGATATTGGGACTGAAGCTTTCTTT.

This clone was detected only once. Other nucleotide sequences from this sample produce the same CDR3. V usage is TRBV27 and J usage is TRBJ1-1; weak D call: TRBD1 (6 bases). V was pared by 3 bases and J by 0 bases, with 8 bases between. In germline, CDR1 is MNHEY, CDR2 SMNVEV (reference sequence). The CDR3 runs 14 residues. CDR3 sequence (DNA): TGTGCCAGCAGTTTCGGACAGCTGAACACTGAAGCTTTCTTT. This codes for CASSFGQLNTEAFF.

The genes are TRBV4-3 and TRBJ1-1; D may be TRBD1 (5 bases). There are 15 residues in the CDR3. The V end was cut by 7 bases, the J end by 8 bases, with 23 bases between. Germline assignment: CDR1 LGHNA and CDR2 YSLEER. CDR3: CASMNSLGGSGEAFF. The DNA for the CDR3 is TGCGCCAGCATGAACTCTTTGGGGGGAAGCGGGGAAGCTTTCTTT.

A word on this clone: Compared with germline, one end of the junction differs, possibly owing to a read error. V gene TRBV10-3 combines with J gene TRBJ2-3; 13 nucleotides match TRBD2. Germline values: CDR1 ENHRY, CDR2 SYGVKD. This CDR3 comprises 15 residues. CDR3 DNA: TGTGCCAGCAGTGAACTAGCGGGGGGGCCAGATACGCAGTATTTT. Its translation: CASSELAGGPDTQYF.

This chain links TRBV29-1 with TRBJ1-3, with D unresolved. The CDR3 has 11 residues. Trimming stripped 5 bases from V and 1 base from J, with 3 bases between. Germline CDR1 is SQVTM and CDR2 is ANQGSEA. The CDR3 nucleotides are TGCAGCGTTCCTTCTGGAAACACCATATATTTT. Translating gives CSVPSGNTIYF.

The chain uses TRBV5-1 and TRBJ2-1; tentatively, D is TRBD1 (5 bases). CDR1 SGHRS and CDR2 YFSETQ come from the germline V gene. This CDR3 region has 16 residues. Trimming cost V 3 bases and J 0 bases, with 13 bases left between them. The CDR3 loop reads CASSWSDTSSYNEQFF. In nucleotides, the CDR3 is TGCGCCAGCAGCTGGTCGGACACGAGCTCCTACAATGAGCAGTTCTTC.

The chain combines TRBV6-5 with TRBJ1-1; 10 bases align to TRBD1. The CDR3 length is 13 residues. The germline CDR1 and CDR2 sequences are MNHEY and SVGAGI. V lost 6 bases, J lost 5 bases, and 3 bases stayed unmatched. The CDR3 loop is CASRRQGATEAFF. In DNA, the CDR3 is TGTGCCAGCAGACGACAGGGGGCTACTGAAGCTTTCTTT.

CDR3 amino acids: CASSQEVSGATFYEQYF. The CDR3, as DNA: TGCGCCAGCAGCCAAGAGGTTTCGGGAGCCACCTTCTACGAGCAGTACTTC. This chain connects TRBV4-3 to TRBJ2-7, with D maybe TRBD2 (6 bases). Germline V gene sequence: CDR1 LGHNA, CDR2 YSLEER. V lost 0 bases to trimming and J lost 3 bases, with 18 bases between them. The CDR3 spans 17 residues.

CDR3 loop: CASTFDNRYNEQFF. The CDR3 bases are TGTGCCAGCACTTTCGACAACAGATACAATGAGCAGTTCTTC. The chain couples TRBV28 to TRBJ2-1, with D unclear. V was shortened by 7 bases and J by 4 bases, with 14 bases between the two germline ends. This CDR3 contains 14 residues. The germline V gene encodes CDR1 MDHEN and CDR2 SYDVKM.

V is TRBV15 and J is TRBJ1-2; the D gene is possibly TRBD1 (6 bases). Germline V gene lookup returns CDR1 LNHNV and CDR2 YYDKDF (reference sequence). The CDR3 is 14 residues long. V was shortened by 2 bases and J by 2 bases, with 9 bases between the two germline ends. CDR3 coding DNA: TGTGCCACCAGCAGAAGGACAGCCAACTATGGCTACACCTTC. Its protein product is CATSRRTANYGYTF.

This clone showed up just once. The gene calls are TRBV5-6 and TRBJ2-5; D is uncertain. The V gene lost 1 base and the J gene lost 5 bases, with 12 bases spanning the gap. Germline loops: CDR1 SGHDT, CDR2 YYEEEE. The CDR3 is made up of 14 amino acids. The CDR3 loop reads CASSLYPEAETQYF. CDR3 DNA: TGTGCCAGCAGCTTGTATCCAGAGGCGGAGACCCAGTACTTC.

In nucleotides, the CDR3 is TGTGCCAGCAGAAGAGACAGGATGAACACTGAAGCTTTCTTT. As protein: CASRRDRMNTEAFF. This sequence joins TRBV6-1 and TRBJ1-1; weak D call: TRBD1 (6 bases). This CDR3 spans 14 amino acids. Germline CDR1 reads MNHNS; CDR2 reads SASEGT. Trimming removed 6 bases from V and 0 bases from J, with 11 bases in between.

The chain recombines TRBV11-2 with TRBJ2-5; TRBD2 matches at 7 bases. The V segment lost 1 base and the J segment 2 bases; nucleotides outside the gene matches: 7. Germline assignment: CDR1 SGHAT and CDR2 FQNNGV. The CDR3 is 16 amino acids. CDR3 in DNA: TGTGCCAGCAGCTTAGGGAGGGGAGGGTTTCAAGAGACCCAGTACTTC. Translating it yields CASSLGRGGFQETQYF.

This sequence joins TRBV11-3 and TRBJ2-3; the match to TRBD2 covers 8 bases. There are 16 residues in the CDR3. Germline CDR1 and CDR2: SGHNT and YENEEA. J was trimmed by 0 bases and V by 5 bases; bases with no gene match: 7. The CDR3 loop reads CASSAGLAMSTDTQYF. CDR3 DNA sequence: TGTGCCAGCAGCGCCGGACTAGCCATGAGCACAGATACGCAGTATTTT.